This TCR beta chain was observed in a study of blood T cell repertoires in COVID-19 (dated by TCRdb to about 2020). Background for the entire study: Samples from collaborators originated in the United States, Italy and Spain and spanned both the acute and convalescent phases of COVID-19. The prospective study material was composed of cDNA or gDNA derived from T cells, B-cell-depleted T cells, or PBMCs. Subjects who had been exposed to COVID-19, were actively infected with it, or had recovered from it provided the deeply sampled blood TCRbeta repertoires that made up the dataset. The repertoires were made available in a free public database intended to serve as a resource for research on the immune response to SARS-CoV-2. The samples were drawn from two sources: the first 160 participants of the ongoing ImmuneRACE study, and 1,254 subjects contributed by 6 global collaborators. A de-identified subject ID, COVID-19 status, age in years and sex were almost always included in the sample metadata. Where available, HLA class I and class II types were taken from metadata supplied by the sample provider and were not determined by assay-based typing.

In the case of this clone: Which antigen it targets is not known. No much larger clone is present one base from it, and per-base qualities are unavailable.

Collaborating institutions collected whole blood in K2EDTA tubes following their own protocols. For TCRbeta analysis, collaborator samples were shipped as frozen whole blood, as isolated PBMCs, or as DNA extracted from either sample type. What the research found in general, with its limitations: The amount of clinical and demographic metadata varied by source and participant and was provided uncurated.

Unmatched junction bases come to 2, with V trimmed by 1 base and J by 3 bases. There are 16 amino acids in the CDR3, from cysteine to phenylalanine inclusive. Only CDR3 DNA is held: 48 bases, read in frame from base 1. The CDR1 and CDR2 encoded by the germline V gene are KGHDR and SFDVKD. TCRbeta CDR3 regions were amplified from genomic DNA using the immunoSEQ Assay, a bias-controlled multiplex PCR. Regarding the original processing steps: Nucleated cell counts per sample were estimated from amplification of reference gene primers within the assay. To quantify the absolute abundance of each unique TCRbeta CDR3 rearrangement, sequence reads were collapsed and filtered. Productive Simpson clonality was computed per sample as the square root of Simpson's diversity index over productive rearrangements. TCRdb obtained this table from immuneACCESS and retained in-frame rearrangements with V and J assigned. These tables miss some clones; where compared with another copy, unresolved V genes account for less than half of the shortfall, and the remainder is unexplained. V and J calls and clone size are as listed in that table; D and trimming were resolved from the DNA. Here the sample has more than 120,000 clones; roughly 87% occur a single time. The top ten clonotypes cover 0.8% to 0.95% of the sample.

The TCR originated in a woman between 50 and 59 years old with acute or convalescent COVID-19. The source material was peripheral blood. The sequence is built from TRBV24-1 and TRBJ2-1, and TRBD2 matches 10 of the central bases. The bases read TGTGCCACCAGTGATTTTAGACTAGCGGGCTACAATGAGCAGTTCTTC. It codes for CATSDFRLAGYNEQFF.